Here is one T cell receptor beta chain with its context. Germline CDR1 is LNHDA and CDR2 is SQIVND (reference sequence). CDR3 size: 16 residues. V lost 0 bases and J lost 0, with 9 bases in between. TCRdb's table, derived via immunoSEQ multiplex PCR, lists solely in-frame clones and lacks some. The data hold a few hundred thousand clones, with about 90% observed a single time. The data derive from a study of blood T cell repertoires in COVID-19. Study at large: Samples came from the United States, Italy and Spain, spanning acute and convalescent COVID-19.

The source material was peripheral blood. The chain combines TRBV19 with TRBJ1-5; D unresolved. The source of this sequence is a woman between 45 and 65 years old with acute or convalescent COVID-19. The DNA of the CDR3 is TGTGCCAGTAGTATAGATGGACTGAATAGCAATCAGCCCCAGCATTTT. It codes for CASSIDGLNSNQPQHF.